Below, 18 T cell receptor beta chains from the same sample are listed, as sequenced in a study of shared clonotypes between healthy human individuals. Sequencing was performed with immunoSEQ multiplex PCR; in TCRdb, only in-frame clones are kept and a portion is missing. The sample has 2 million to 2.5 million clones; around 95% are singletons. Sequencing input: naive CD4+ T cells sorted from blood. As to subset: CD45RA+ positively selected. Receptor source: a man between 18 and 35 years old in good health.

This clone was counted between two and nine times. The chain's CDR3 is CASSKDSNYGYTF. The CDR3 DNA is TGTGCCAGCAGTAAGGACAGTAACTATGGCTACACCTTC. The chain carries TRBV6-1 and TRBJ1-2; maybe TRBD1 (6 bases). This CDR3 is built from 13 residues. The V end was cut by 5 bases, the J end by 1 base, with 8 bases between. Germline CDR1 MNHNS, CDR2 SASEGT.

This sequence joins TRBV18 and TRBJ2-4; the D is unclear. This CDR3 contains 15 residues. Germline V gives CDR1 KGHSH, CDR2 LQKENI. The V end lost 0 bases, the J end lost 7 bases, and 13 bases lay between the germline ends. CDR3 coding DNA: TGTGCCAGCTCACCACCGGGGTCCTACGGGAACATTCAGTACTTC. It translates to CASSPPGSYGNIQYF.

The J gene is TRBJ2-7, the V gene TRBV2; 9 bases line up with TRBD2. The V segment lost 6 bases and the J segment 4 bases; nucleotides outside the gene matches: 10. CDR1 is SNHLY and CDR2 is FYNNEI in the germline V gene. The CDR3 runs 15 residues. The DNA of the CDR3 is TGTGCCAGCAGGAGGGAGCTAGCGGGAAAATACGAGCAGTACTTC. Amino acids: CASRRELAGKYEQYF.

CDR3 DNA sequence: TGTGCCAGCAGCCCGTGGGAGAATTCACCCCTCCACTTT. Protein: CASSPWENSPLHF. The V and J genes are TRBV7-6 and TRBJ1-6; D not certain. The CDR3 length is 13 residues. Germline V gives CDR1 SGHVS, CDR2 FNYEAQ. V was pared by 5 bases and J by 7 bases, with 9 bases between.

This chain links TRBV7-9 with TRBJ2-3; D possibly uses TRBD1 or TRBD2 (5 bases each). This CDR3 comprises 15 residues. Trimming pared 2 bases from V and 3 bases from J, leaving 12 bases between. Germline V CDR1 and CDR2: SEHNR, FQNEAQ (reference sequence). In DNA, the CDR3 is TGTGCCAGCAGCTTACGAGGGGCGGGTACAGATACGCAGTATTTT. Translating it yields CASSLRGAGTDTQYF.

This clone was counted once. The rearrangement links TRBV2 to TRBJ1-2; D remains unclear. Germline V lookup: CDR1 SNHLY, CDR2 FYNNEI. Trimming removed 4 bases at V and 4 bases at J, with 10 bases between. The CDR3 is 13 amino acids. The CDR3 is CASSVEGGYGYTF. The CDR3 region has the DNA TGTGCCAGCAGTGTTGAGGGTGGCTATGGCTACACCTTC.

The rearrangement joins TRBV30 to TRBJ1-1; TRBD1 agrees at 10 bases. Germline CDR1 GTSNPN, CDR2 SVGIG (reference sequence). This CDR3 is built from 14 residues. The V and J ends lost 4 bases and 3 bases, in that order; junction bases with no gene match: 5. The CDR3 is CAWKGQGVYTEAFF. The CDR3 nucleotides read TGTGCCTGGAAAGGACAGGGGGTTTACACTGAAGCTTTCTTT.

This sequence joins TRBV5-1 and TRBJ2-3; 10 bases are shared with TRBD2. The CDR3 is made up of 16 amino acids. CDR1 is SGHRS and CDR2 is YFSETQ in the germline V gene. Germline trimming cut 0 bases from V and 5 bases from J; bases unmatched to any gene: 6. In DNA, the CDR3 is TGCGCCAGCAGCTTGGACAGCGGGGGGGCTGGAGATACGCAGTATTTT. Translated, it gives CASSLDSGGAGDTQYF.

The chain is built from TRBV5-6 and TRBJ1-3; no clear D. V gave up 2 bases and J gave up 3 bases, with 3 bases separating them. Germline loops: CDR1 SGHDT, CDR2 YYEEEE. This CDR3 has 12 amino acids. Here the CDR3 DNA reads TGTGCCAGCAGCTTAGTTGGAAACACCATATATTTT. Its translation is CASSLVGNTIYF.

Remarks on this clone: Other nucleotide sequences from this sample produce the same CDR3. V usage is TRBV28 and J usage is TRBJ1-1, with no clear D. The CDR3 covers 14 residues. CDR1 is MDHEN, CDR2 SYDVKM, per germline. Trimming took 5 bases from V and 1 from J, leaving 11 bases between them. The CDR3 loop reads CASSPWTGNTEAFF. DNA for the CDR3: TGTGCCAGCAGTCCGTGGACGGGGAACACTGAAGCTTTCTTT.

In the case of this clone: Other DNA sequences in this sample translate to the same CDR3. The V gene is TRBV18, the J gene TRBJ1-1; the match to TRBD1 covers 8 bases. V shed 6 bases, J shed 2 bases, and the junction held 5 bases outside the gene matches. The CDR3 contains 14 residues. Germline CDR1 is KGHSH and CDR2 is LQKENI. The CDR3 DNA reads as TGTGCCAGCTCGCCCGGACAGGGAAACACTGAAGCTTTCTTT. It codes for CASSPGQGNTEAFF.

The V gene is TRBV5-6, the J gene TRBJ2-2; no clear D. Germline loops: CDR1 SGHDT, CDR2 YYEEEE. This CDR3 contains 14 residues. Trimming cost V 0 bases and J 5 bases, with 8 bases left between them. CDR3 in DNA: TGTGCCAGCAGCTTGGCAGTGGTAACCGGGGAGCTGTTTTTT. This translates into CASSLAVVTGELFF.

This sequence joins TRBV6-5 and TRBJ2-2; 8 bases are a match to TRBD1. The V and J ends lost 2 bases and 7 bases, in that order; junction bases with no gene match: 9. Germline-derived CDR1 and CDR2 are MNHEY and SVGAGI. This CDR3 is built from 16 residues. This CDR3 reads CASSYTGQGRDGELFF. DNA of the CDR3: TGTGCCAGCAGTTACACAGGACAGGGACGCGACGGGGAGCTGTTTTTT.

This chain joins TRBV7-9 and TRBJ2-1, with a possible D match to TRBD1 (5 bases). The germline gives CDR1 SEHNR, CDR2 FQNEAQ (reference sequence). V dropped 2 bases and J dropped 5 bases, with 7 bases sitting between them. This CDR3 spans 13 amino acids. CDR3 sequence (DNA): TGTGCCAGCAGCTTACAAGGGGACAATGAGCAGTTCTTC. It is translated as CASSLQGDNEQFF.

V and J are TRBV7-3 and TRBJ2-1; D might be TRBD2 (6 bases). V lost 4 bases and J lost 7, with 23 bases in between. Per germline, CDR1 SGHTA and CDR2 FQGTGA. The CDR3 is made up of 17 amino acids. The chain's CDR3 is CASSSELGWGVENEQFF. The CDR3 nucleotides are TGTGCCAGCAGCTCCGAGTTAGGATGGGGGGTTGAGAATGAGCAGTTCTTC.

This chain joins TRBV4-2 and TRBJ2-5, with a tentative D call TRBD2 (6 bases). The CDR3 consists of 16 residues. V was clipped by 1 base and J by 1 base, with 13 bases between them. Germline V gene data show CDR1 as LGHNA and CDR2 as YNFKEQ. This chain's CDR3 is CASSQVLRGTQETQYF. The CDR3 nucleotides are TGTGCCAGCAGCCAAGTTCTACGGGGGACCCAAGAGACCCAGTACTTC.

The gene calls are TRBV10-3 and TRBJ2-7, with D perhaps TRBD1 or TRBD2 (5 bases each). The CDR3 has 12 residues. From germline, CDR1 is ENHRY and CDR2 SYGVKD. The V end was cut by 8 bases, the J end by 3 bases, with 11 bases between. The CDR3 protein is CAIGPGRYEQYF. In nucleotides, the CDR3 is TGTGCCATCGGGCCGGGACGCTACGAGCAGTACTTC.

The CDR3: CASSLARAEMGIGEKLFF. CDR3 DNA sequence: TGTGCCAGCAGCTTAGCGCGCGCCGAAATGGGGATCGGCGAAAAACTGTTTTTT. This rearrangement joins TRBV7-9 to TRBJ1-4; D is ambiguous. V was pared by 0 bases and J by 8 bases, with 22 bases between. Per the germline V gene, CDR1 is SEHNR and CDR2 is FQNEAQ (reference sequence). The CDR3 has 18 amino acids.